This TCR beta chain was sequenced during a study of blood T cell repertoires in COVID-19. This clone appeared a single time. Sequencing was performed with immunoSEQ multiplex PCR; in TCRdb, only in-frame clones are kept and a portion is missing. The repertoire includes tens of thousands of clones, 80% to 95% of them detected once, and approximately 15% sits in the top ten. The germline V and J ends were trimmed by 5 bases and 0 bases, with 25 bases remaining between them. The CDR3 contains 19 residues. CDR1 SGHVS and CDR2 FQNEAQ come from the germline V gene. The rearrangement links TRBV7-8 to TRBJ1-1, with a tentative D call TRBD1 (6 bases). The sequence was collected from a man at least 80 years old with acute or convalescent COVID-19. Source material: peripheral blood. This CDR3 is CASSLTSLTQGSLNTEAFF. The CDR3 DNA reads TGTGCCAGCAGCCTTACTTCTCTGACACAGGGCTCGTTGAACACTGAAGCTTTCTTT. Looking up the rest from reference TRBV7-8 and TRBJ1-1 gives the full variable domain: GAGVSQSPRYKVAKRGQDVALRCDPISGHVSLFWYQQALGQGPEFLTYFQNEAQLDKSGLPSDRFFAERPEGSVSTLKIQRTQQEDSAVYLCASSLTSLTQGSLNTEAFFGQGTRLTVV.